A selection of T cell receptor beta chains follows, all from one sample in a study of T cell responses to AZD1222 COVID-19 vaccine. Produced via immunoSEQ multiplex PCR; TCRdb's table is partial and in-frame only. The data show 14,000 or so clones, roughly 80% seen once. Sequenced material: peripheral blood, taken 28 days after the second AZD1222 dose. The receptor source for this set is an adult who received the AZD1222 COVID-19 vaccine. Each CDR3 is given without its conserved first and last residue.

cdr3_aa | j_call | v_call | cdr3_length
ASSARTNSPLH | TRBJ1-6 | TRBV18 | 11
ASSVADRETGELF | TRBJ2-2 | TRBV9 | 13
AISEQDYTEAF | TRBJ1-1 | TRBV10-3 | 11
ASSIEVAGAGYEQY | TRBJ2-7 | TRBV19 | 14
ASSYSFTDLNQPQH | TRBJ1-5 | TRBV6-5 | 14
ASSQRGQGSSYNSPLH | TRBJ1-6 | TRBV28 | 16
ASSYGGGNTEAF | TRBJ1-1 | TRBV6-5 | 12
ASSLGYQPQH | TRBJ1-5 | TRBV12-3/TRBV12-4 | 10
ASSLVLRDNSPLH | TRBJ1-6 | TRBV5-1 | 13
ASSNSYEQY | TRBJ2-7 | TRBV5-6 | 9
ATSSGISYEQY | TRBJ2-7 | TRBV2 | 11
ATANTAGVPYEQF | TRBJ2-1 | TRBV28 | 13
AWSGTANEKLF | TRBJ1-4 | TRBV30 | 11
ASSAGQGLYNEQF | TRBJ2-1 | TRBV19 | 13
ASSRDSNQPQH | TRBJ1-5 | TRBV28 | 11
ATLGPTYEQY | TRBJ2-7 | TRBV2 | 10
ASEDGTGGGGIYGYT | TRBJ1-2 | TRBV2 | 15
ASSLGDSSYEQY | TRBJ2-7 | TRBV5-6 | 12
ASSKGRHRGHMVYGYT | TRBJ1-2 | TRBV21-1 | 16
ASSTTGTGYGYT | TRBJ1-2 | TRBV5-5 | 12
ASSLVRGTTEAF | TRBJ1-1 | TRBV5-4 | 12
ASSPQGAEDTQY | TRBJ2-3 | TRBV18 | 12
ASSPGGLTEAF | TRBJ1-1 | TRBV11-2 | 11
AWSTGEIEKLF | TRBJ1-4 | TRBV30 | 11
ASSSVGGWNTEAF | TRBJ1-1 | TRBV11-1 | 13
ASRNSAGNTIY | TRBJ1-3 | TRBV12-3/TRBV12-4 | 11
ASSNLVTYGYT | TRBJ1-2 | TRBV19 | 11
ASSLVGADSPNYGYT | TRBJ1-2 | TRBV11-3 | 15
ATTREVNTEAF | TRBJ1-1 | TRBV19 | 11
ASSLTATNEAF | TRBJ1-1 | TRBV19 | 11
SARQGAGYGYT | TRBJ1-2 | TRBV29-1 | 11